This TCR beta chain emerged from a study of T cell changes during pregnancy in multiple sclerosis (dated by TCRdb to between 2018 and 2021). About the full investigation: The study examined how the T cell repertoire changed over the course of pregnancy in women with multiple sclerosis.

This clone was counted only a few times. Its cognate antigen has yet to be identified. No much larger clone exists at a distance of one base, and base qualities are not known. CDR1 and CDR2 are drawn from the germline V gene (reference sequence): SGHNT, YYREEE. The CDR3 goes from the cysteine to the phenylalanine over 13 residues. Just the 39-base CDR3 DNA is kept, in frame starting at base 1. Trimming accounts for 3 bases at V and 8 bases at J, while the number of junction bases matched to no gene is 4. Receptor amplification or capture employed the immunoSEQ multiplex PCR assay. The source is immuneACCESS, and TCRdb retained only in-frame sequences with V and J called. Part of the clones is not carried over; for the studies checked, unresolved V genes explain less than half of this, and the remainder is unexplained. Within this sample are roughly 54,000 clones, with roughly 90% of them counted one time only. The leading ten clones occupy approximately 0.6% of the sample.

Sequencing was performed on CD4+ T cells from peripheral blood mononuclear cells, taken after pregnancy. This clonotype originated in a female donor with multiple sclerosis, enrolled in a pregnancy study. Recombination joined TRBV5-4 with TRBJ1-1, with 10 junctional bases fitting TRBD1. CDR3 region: CASSWGQGIEAFF. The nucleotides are TGTGCCAGCAGCTGGGGACAGGGGATAGAAGCTTTCTTT.